This T cell receptor (beta chain) originates from a study of Graves' ophthalmopathy and Graves' hyperthyroidism. Overall study findings and caveats: Sensitivity of about 70% and specificity of approximately 72% were achieved by the model that predicted ophthalmopathy progression.

As the template, RNA transcripts were used to amplify TCR beta CDR3 regions. An opening RT-PCR round employed HTBI primers and preceded a second-round multiplex PCR. Each CDR3 protein gets one entry after TCRdb re-called the multiplex PCR reads with MiXCR. The sample yields approximately 700,000 distinct CDR3 sequences, more than 40% seen once. Moderate-to-severe activity, CAS at least 3, NOSPECS at least 4 and duration under 3 months characterized donors with ophthalmopathy. This clonotype was recorded only once. The antigen remains unidentified. Sequencing input: peripheral blood. This sequence originates from an adult man with Graves' ophthalmopathy.

The CDR3 bases are TGCAGCGTGCCTGTTTCGGGCGAGCAGTACTTC. Its protein product is CSVPVSGEQYF. The gene calls are TRBV29-1 and TRBJ2-7; D gene uncertain. CDR1 is SQVTM and CDR2 is ANQGSEA in the germline V gene. CDR3 size: 11 residues. V shed 6 bases and J shed 6 bases, with 12 bases lying between them.